The 14 T cell receptor beta chains given below trace back to one sample, sequenced in a study of blood T cell repertoires in COVID-19. Method: immunoSEQ multiplex PCR; TCRdb's copy keeps in-frame clones and lacks some. Among some 260,000 clones listed, 88% were seen once. Sequencing input: peripheral blood. The receptors were gathered from a woman aged 40 to 50 who had recovered from COVID-19.

The chain combines TRBV11-2 with TRBJ1-2; D is undetermined. The V gene's germline CDR1 is SGHAT and CDR2 FQNNGV. V lost 7 bases, J lost 0 bases, and 18 bases lay in between. The CDR3 spans 16 residues. The CDR3 loop is CASNRFGVSANYGYTF. CDR3 DNA sequence: TGTGCCAGCAACCGTTTCGGTGTCAGCGCTAACTATGGCTACACCTTC.

The V gene is TRBV19, the J gene TRBJ1-5; 7 positions agree with TRBD1. CDR3 length: 16 residues. Per the germline V gene, CDR1 is LNHDA and CDR2 is SQIVND (reference sequence). Losses at the gene ends were 7 bases for V and 3 bases for J; bases not matched to a gene: 12. The CDR3 spells CASIPWGQGDNQPQHF. The CDR3 DNA reads TGTGCCAGTATTCCTTGGGGGCAGGGGGACAATCAGCCCCAGCATTTT.

The J gene is TRBJ1-6, the V gene TRBV21-1; the D call of TRBD1 is as the table states it, not checked on the DNA. TRBV21-1 is annotated as a pseudogene. The CDR3 runs 14 residues. DNA of the CDR3: TGTGCCAGCAACTCTCCCCGGACAGCCGAGTCCCTCCACTTT. This sequence encodes CASNSPRTAESLHF.

The J gene is TRBJ1-5, the V gene TRBV30, with TRBD1 as a possible D gene (5 bases). Germline V lookup: CDR1 GTSNPN, CDR2 SVGIG (reference sequence). V lost 2 bases, J lost 6 bases, and 17 bases lay in between. The CDR3 sequence is 15 residues long. The CDR3 coding sequence is TGTGCCTGGAGTCCGGGAGCAGGGTGGAGTCAGCCCCAGCATTTT. This gives the protein CAWSPGAGWSQPQHF.

The rearrangement links TRBV7-9 to TRBJ1-3; 8 nucleotides align to TRBD1. The CDR3 consists of 19 residues. The germline CDR1 and CDR2 sequences are SEHNR and FQNEAQ (reference sequence). Trimming removed 7 bases from V and 0 bases from J; junction bases left unmatched: 17. Written as DNA, the CDR3 is TGTGCCAGCAACTCCAGGGGGCGGGGACCCGGGGACTCTGGAAACACCATATATTTT. This codes for CASNSRGRGPGDSGNTIYF.

The chain combines TRBV2 with TRBJ2-1; weak D call: TRBD2 (6 bases). Germline CDR1 and CDR2: SNHLY and FYNNEI. V was pared by 1 base and J by 0 bases, with 10 bases between. The CDR3 totals 16 residues. CDR3: CASSEEGGNSYNEQFF. CDR3 nucleotides: TGTGCCAGCAGTGAAGAGGGCGGGAACTCCTACAATGAGCAGTTCTTC. The full variable domain, rest sourced from reference TRBV2 and TRBJ2-1, is EPEVTQTPSHQVTQMGQEVILRCVPISNHLYFYWYRQILGQKVEFLVSFYNNEISEKSEIFDDQFSVERPDGSNFTLKIRSTKLEDSAMYFCASSEEGGNSYNEQFFGPGTRLTVL.

Only a few counts were recorded for this clone. This chain connects TRBV19 to TRBJ1-1; D possibly corresponds to TRBD1 (5 bases). The CDR3 consists of 14 residues. Trimming shortened V by 8 bases and J by 3 bases, and 16 bases separated the two germline ends. The germline V gene encodes CDR1 LNHDA and CDR2 SQIVND (reference sequence). The CDR3, as DNA: TGTGCCAGTCGGGGGTGGCGACTAGACACTGAAGCTTTCTTT. This sequence encodes CASRGWRLDTEAFF.

CDR3: CSALGQSGTIYF. CDR3 bases: TGCAGCGCCCTCGGACAGTCGGGGACCATATATTTT. The chain recombines TRBV29-1 with TRBJ1-3; the D gene is possibly TRBD1 (6 bases). The CDR3 extends over 12 amino acids. The germline V gene encodes CDR1 SQVTM and CDR2 ANQGSEA. V was pared by 7 bases and J by 10 bases, with 17 bases between.

The rearrangement joins TRBV7-2 to TRBJ2-5; a weak D match, TRBD2 (5 bases). V was clipped by 1 base and J by 5 bases, with 14 bases between them. CDR1 is SGHTA and CDR2 is FQGNSA in the germline V gene. CDR3 length: 15 residues. CDR3 protein: CASSLGGTGKETQYF. DNA for the CDR3: TGTGCCAGCAGCTTAGGCGGCACGGGAAAGGAGACCCAGTACTTC.

V is TRBV24-1 and J is TRBJ2-1; 11 bases match TRBD2. Losses at the gene ends were 3 bases for V and 0 bases for J; bases not matched to a gene: 3. The germline CDR1 and CDR2 sequences are KGHDR and SFDVKD. The CDR3 is 17 residues long. CDR3 sequence reads: CATSDPTSGSSYNEQFF. As DNA, the CDR3 is TGTGCCACCAGTGATCCAACTAGCGGGAGCTCCTACAATGAGCAGTTCTTC.

The chain is built from TRBV19 and TRBJ2-7; 8 bases align to TRBD1. This CDR3 is 14 amino acids long. Germline CDR1 is LNHDA and CDR2 is SQIVND (reference sequence). Trimming at V came to 5 bases and at J to 9 bases, leaving 12 bases not matched to a gene. CDR3 bases: TGTGCCAGTAGTCCGCGGACAGGGCCCTGGGTGCAGTACTTC. Its translation is CASSPRTGPWVQYF.

The V call is TRBV18, the J call TRBJ1-5; D remains unclear. The CDR3 sequence is 14 residues long. Between the trimmed V and J ends, which lost 3 bases and 6 bases, there was a span of 12 bases. CDR1 and CDR2 from the germline V gene are KGHSH and LQKENI. As DNA, the CDR3 is TGTGCCAGCTCACCCGGGGAAGAGGGTCAGCCCCAGCATTTT. It specifies CASSPGEEGQPQHF.

The chain has TRBV5-1 and TRBJ2-7; TRBD2 agrees at 7 bases. The J segment lost 7 bases and the V segment lost 7 bases, leaving 14 bases of the junction unmatched. Germline V CDR1 and CDR2: SGHRS, YFSETQ. This CDR3 contains 14 residues. The CDR3 nucleotides are TGCGCCAGCCGCCTAGCGGTCCTTGGGGGGGAGCAGTACTTC. Protein sequence: CASRLAVLGGEQYF.

The CDR3 protein is CASSPVVSGNTIYF. CDR3 coding DNA: TGTGCCAGTAGTCCAGTGGTCTCTGGAAACACCATATATTTT. The rearrangement links TRBV19 to TRBJ1-3; D gene uncertain. Germline V gene sequence: CDR1 LNHDA, CDR2 SQIVND (reference sequence). The CDR3 is made up of 14 amino acids. Trimming cost V 5 bases and J 0 bases, with 8 bases left between them. Full variable domain (rest looked up from reference TRBV19 and TRBJ1-3): DGGITQSPKYLFRKEGQNVTLSCEQNLNHDAMYWYRQDPGQGLRLIYYSQIVNDFQKGDIAEGYSVSREKKESFPLTVTSAQKNPTAFYLCASSPVVSGNTIYFGEGSWLTVV.